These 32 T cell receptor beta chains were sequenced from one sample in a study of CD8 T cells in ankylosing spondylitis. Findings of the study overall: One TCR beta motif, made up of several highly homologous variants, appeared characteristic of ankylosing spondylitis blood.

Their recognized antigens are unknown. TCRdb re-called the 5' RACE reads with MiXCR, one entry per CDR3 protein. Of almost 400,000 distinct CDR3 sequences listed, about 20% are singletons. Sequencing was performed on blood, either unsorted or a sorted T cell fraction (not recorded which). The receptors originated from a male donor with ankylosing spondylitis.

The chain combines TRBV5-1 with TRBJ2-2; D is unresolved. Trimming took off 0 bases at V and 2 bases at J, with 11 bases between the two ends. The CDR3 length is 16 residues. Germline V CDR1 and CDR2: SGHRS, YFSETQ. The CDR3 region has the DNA TGCGCCAGCAGCTTGGAACGGGCAGGCAACACCGGGGAGCTGTTTTTT. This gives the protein CASSLERAGNTGELFF.

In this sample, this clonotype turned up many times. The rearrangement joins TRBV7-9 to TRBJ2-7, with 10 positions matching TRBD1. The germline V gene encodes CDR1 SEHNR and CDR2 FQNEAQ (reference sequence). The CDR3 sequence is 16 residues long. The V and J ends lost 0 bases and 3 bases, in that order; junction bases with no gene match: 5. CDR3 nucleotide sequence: TGTGCCAGCAGCTTAGCCTGGGACAGGGGTAACTACGAGCAGTACTTC. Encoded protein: CASSLAWDRGNYEQYF. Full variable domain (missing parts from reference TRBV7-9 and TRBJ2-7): DTGVSQNPRHKITKRGQNVTFRCDPISEHNRLYWYRQTLGQGPEFLTYFQNEAQLEKSRLLSDRFSAERPKGSFSTLEIQRTEQGDSAMYLCASSLAWDRGNYEQYFGPGTRLTVT.

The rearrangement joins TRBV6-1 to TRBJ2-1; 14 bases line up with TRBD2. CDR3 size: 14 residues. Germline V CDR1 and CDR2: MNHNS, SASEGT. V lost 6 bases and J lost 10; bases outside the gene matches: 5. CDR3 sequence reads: CASRGLAGAREQFF. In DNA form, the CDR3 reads TGTGCCAGCAGGGGACTAGCGGGAGCTCGGGAGCAGTTCTTC.

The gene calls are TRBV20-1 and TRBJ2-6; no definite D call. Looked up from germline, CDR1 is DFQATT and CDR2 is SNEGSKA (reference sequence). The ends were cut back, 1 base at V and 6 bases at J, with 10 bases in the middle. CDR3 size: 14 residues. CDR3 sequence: CSARAGGSANVLTF. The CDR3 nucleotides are TGCAGTGCTAGAGCCGGTGGGTCGGCCAACGTCCTGACTTTC.

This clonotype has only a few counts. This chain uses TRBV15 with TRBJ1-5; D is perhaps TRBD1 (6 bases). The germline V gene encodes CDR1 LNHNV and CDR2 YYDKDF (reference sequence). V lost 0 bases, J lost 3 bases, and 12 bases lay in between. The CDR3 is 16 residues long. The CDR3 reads CATSRERTEDNQPQHF. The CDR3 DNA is TGTGCCACCAGCAGAGAGAGGACAGAAGACAATCAGCCCCAGCATTTT.

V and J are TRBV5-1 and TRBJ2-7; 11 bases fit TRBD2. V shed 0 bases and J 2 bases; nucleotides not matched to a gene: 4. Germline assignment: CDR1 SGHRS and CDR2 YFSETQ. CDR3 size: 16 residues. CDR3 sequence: CASSLDLTSGAYEQYF. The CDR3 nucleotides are TGCGCCAGCAGCTTGGACCTGACTAGCGGGGCCTACGAGCAGTACTTC.

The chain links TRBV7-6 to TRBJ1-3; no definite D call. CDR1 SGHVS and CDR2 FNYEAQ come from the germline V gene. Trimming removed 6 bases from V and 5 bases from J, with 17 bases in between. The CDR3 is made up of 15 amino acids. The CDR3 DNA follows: TGTGCCAGCAGTTTTACTTACGGGGAGAGAAACACCATATATTTT. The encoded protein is CASSFTYGERNTIYF. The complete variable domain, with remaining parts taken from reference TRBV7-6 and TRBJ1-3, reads GAGVSQSPRYKVTKRGQDVALRCDPISGHVSLYWYRQALGQGPEFLTYFNYEAQQDKSGLPNDRFSAERPEGSISTLTIQRTEQRDSAMYRCASSFTYGERNTIYFGEGSWLTVV.

In DNA, the CDR3 is TGCAGCGTTAGGGGCTCGGTGAACACTGAAGCTTTCTTT. It codes for CSVRGSVNTEAFF. The V call is TRBV29-1, the J call TRBJ1-1; possible D gene TRBD1, 5 bases. V lost 5 bases to trimming and J lost 0 bases, with 10 bases between them. CDR3 size: 13 residues. The V gene's germline CDR1 is SQVTM and CDR2 ANQGSEA.

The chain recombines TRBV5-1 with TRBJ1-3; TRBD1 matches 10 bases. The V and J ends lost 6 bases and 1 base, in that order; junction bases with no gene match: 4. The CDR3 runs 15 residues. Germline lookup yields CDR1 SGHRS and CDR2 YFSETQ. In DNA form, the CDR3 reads TGCGCCAGCAAGACAGGGGGCGAGTCTGGAAACACCATATATTTT. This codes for CASKTGGESGNTIYF.

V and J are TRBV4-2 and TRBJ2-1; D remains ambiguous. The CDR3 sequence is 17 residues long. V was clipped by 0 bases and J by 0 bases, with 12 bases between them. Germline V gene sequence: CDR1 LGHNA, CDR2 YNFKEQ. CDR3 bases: TGTGCCAGCAGCCAAGATCTTCGGGTGAGCTCCTACAATGAGCAGTTCTTC. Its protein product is CASSQDLRVSSYNEQFF.

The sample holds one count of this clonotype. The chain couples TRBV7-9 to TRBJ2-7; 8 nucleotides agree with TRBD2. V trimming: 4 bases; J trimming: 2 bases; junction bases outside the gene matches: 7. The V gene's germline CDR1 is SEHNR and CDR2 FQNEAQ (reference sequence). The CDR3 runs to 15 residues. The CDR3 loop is CASSSMERGTYEQYF. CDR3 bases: TGTGCCAGCAGCTCTATGGAGCGGGGGACCTACGAGCAGTACTTC. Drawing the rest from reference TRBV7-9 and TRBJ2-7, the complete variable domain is DTGVSQNPRHKITKRGQNVTFRCDPISEHNRLYWYRQTLGQGPEFLTYFQNEAQLEKSRLLSDRFSAERPKGSFSTLEIQRTEQGDSAMYLCASSSMERGTYEQYFGPGTRLTVT.

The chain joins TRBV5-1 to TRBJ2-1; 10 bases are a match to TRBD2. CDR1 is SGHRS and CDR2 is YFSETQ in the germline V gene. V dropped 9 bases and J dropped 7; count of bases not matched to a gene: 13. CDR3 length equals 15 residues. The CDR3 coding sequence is TGCGCCACCTCGGGGCTAGCGGGAGTAGGGAATGAGCAGTTCTTC. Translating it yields CATSGLAGVGNEQFF. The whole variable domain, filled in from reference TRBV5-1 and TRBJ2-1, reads KAGVTQTPRYLIKTRGQQVTLSCSPISGHRSVSWYQQTPGQGLQFLFEYFSETQRNKGNFPGRFSGRQFSNSRSEMNVSTLELGDSALYLCATSGLAGVGNEQFFGPGTRLTVL.

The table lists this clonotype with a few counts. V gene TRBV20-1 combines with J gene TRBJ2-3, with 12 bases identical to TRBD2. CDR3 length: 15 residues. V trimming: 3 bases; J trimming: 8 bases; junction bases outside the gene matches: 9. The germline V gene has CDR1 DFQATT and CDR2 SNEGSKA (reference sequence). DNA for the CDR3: TGCAGTGCTAGCAGACTAGCGGGAGCTTCCATTACGCAGTATTTT. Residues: CSASRLAGASITQYF.

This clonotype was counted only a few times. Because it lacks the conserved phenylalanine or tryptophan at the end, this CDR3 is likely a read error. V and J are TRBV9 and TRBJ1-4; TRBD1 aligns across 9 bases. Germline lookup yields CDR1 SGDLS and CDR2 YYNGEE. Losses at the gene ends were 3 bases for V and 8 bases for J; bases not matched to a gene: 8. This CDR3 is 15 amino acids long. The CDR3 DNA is TGTGCCAGCAGCGCAGGACAGGGGAGAGAAGAAAAACTGTTTCTT. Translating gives CASSAGQGREEKLFL.

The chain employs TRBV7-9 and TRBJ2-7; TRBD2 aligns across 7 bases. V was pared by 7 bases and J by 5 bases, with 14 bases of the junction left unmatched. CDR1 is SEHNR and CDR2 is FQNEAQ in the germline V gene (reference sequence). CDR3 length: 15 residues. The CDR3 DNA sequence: TGTGCCAGCACCTTTTACGGGAGGACCTCGGACGAGCAGTACTTC. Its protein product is CASTFYGRTSDEQYF.

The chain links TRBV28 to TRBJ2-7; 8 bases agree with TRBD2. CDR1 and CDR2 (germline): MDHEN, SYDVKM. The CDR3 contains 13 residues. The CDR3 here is CAHRTSGSYEQYF. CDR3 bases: TGTGCGCATCGTACTAGCGGCTCCTACGAGCAGTACTTC.

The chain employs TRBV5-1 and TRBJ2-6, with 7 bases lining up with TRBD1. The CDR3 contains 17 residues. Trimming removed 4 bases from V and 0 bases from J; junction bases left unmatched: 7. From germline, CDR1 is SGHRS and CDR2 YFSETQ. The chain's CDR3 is CASSQTGTRSGANVLTF. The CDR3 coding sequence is TGCGCCAGCAGCCAGACAGGGACACGCTCTGGGGCCAACGTCCTGACTTTC.

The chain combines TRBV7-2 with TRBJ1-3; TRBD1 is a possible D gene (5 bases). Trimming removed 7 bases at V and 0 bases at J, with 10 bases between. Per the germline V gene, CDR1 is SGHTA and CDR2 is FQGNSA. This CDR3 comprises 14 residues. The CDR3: CASNWGVSGNTIYF. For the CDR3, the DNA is TGTGCCAGCAACTGGGGGGTCTCTGGAAACACCATATATTTT. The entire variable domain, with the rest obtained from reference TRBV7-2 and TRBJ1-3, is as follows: GAGVSQSPSNKVTEKGKDVELRCDPISGHTALYWYRQSLGQGLEFLIYFQGNSAPDKSGLPSDRFSAERTGGSVSTLTIQRTQQEDSAVYLCASNWGVSGNTIYFGEGSWLTVV.

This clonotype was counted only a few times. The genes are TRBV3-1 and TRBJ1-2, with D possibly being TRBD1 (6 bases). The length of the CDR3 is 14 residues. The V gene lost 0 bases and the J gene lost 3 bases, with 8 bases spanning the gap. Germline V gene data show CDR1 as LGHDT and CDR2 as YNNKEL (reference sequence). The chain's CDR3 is CASSQDQGYYGYTF. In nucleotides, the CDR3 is TGTGCCAGCAGCCAAGACCAGGGGTACTATGGCTACACCTTC.

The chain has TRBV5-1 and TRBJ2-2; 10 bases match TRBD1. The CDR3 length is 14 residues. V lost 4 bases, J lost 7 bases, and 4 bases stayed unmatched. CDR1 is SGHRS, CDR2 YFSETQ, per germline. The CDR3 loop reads CASSAGQGSGELFF. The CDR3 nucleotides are TGCGCCAGCAGCGCGGGACAGGGGAGCGGGGAGCTGTTTTTT.

The CDR3 loop reads CASSPEREPHEQYF. DNA of the CDR3: TGTGCCAGCTCACCGGAGCGGGAGCCCCACGAGCAGTACTTC. The V call is TRBV18, the J call TRBJ2-7; 8 bases agree with TRBD2. The CDR3 loop spans 14 amino acids. Trimming cost V 3 bases and J 5 bases; bases outside gene matches: 6. Germline V CDR1 and CDR2: KGHSH, LQKENI.

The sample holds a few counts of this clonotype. The CDR3 reads CASSFQGPNTGELFF. The DNA for the CDR3 is TGTGCCAGCAGTTTCCAGGGTCCGAACACCGGGGAGCTGTTTTTT. This chain uses TRBV12-3 or TRBV12-4 with TRBJ2-2; D might be TRBD1 (5 bases). The V and J ends lost 3 bases and 0 bases respectively, with 8 bases between them. This CDR3 is 15 amino acids long.

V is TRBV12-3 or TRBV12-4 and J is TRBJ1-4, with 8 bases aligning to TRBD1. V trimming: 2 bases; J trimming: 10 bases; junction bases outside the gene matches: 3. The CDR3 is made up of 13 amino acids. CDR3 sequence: CASSLQGAGKLFF. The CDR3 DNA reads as TGTGCCAGCAGTTTACAGGGGGCGGGAAAACTGTTTTTT.

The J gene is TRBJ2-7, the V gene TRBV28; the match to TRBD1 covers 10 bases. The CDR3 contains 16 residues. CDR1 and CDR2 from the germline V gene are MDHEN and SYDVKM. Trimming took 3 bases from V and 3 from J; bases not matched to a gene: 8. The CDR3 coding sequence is TGTGCCAGCAGTTTGCTGGGACAGGGGAGTATCTACGAGCAGTACTTC. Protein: CASSLLGQGSIYEQYF.

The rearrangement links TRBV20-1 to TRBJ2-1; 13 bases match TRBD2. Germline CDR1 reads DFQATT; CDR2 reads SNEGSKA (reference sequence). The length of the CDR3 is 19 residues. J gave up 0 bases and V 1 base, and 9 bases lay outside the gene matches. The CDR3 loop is CSARAGLAGALSSYNEQFF. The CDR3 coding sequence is TGCAGTGCTAGAGCTGGACTAGCGGGGGCCCTCAGCTCCTACAATGAGCAGTTCTTC.

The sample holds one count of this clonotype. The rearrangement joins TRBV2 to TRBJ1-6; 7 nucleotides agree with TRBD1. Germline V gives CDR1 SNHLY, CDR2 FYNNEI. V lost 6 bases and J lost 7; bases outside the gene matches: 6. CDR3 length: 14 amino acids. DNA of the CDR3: TGTGCCAGCAGGAGGACAGGACTAAATTCACCCCTCCACTTT. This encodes CASRRTGLNSPLHF.

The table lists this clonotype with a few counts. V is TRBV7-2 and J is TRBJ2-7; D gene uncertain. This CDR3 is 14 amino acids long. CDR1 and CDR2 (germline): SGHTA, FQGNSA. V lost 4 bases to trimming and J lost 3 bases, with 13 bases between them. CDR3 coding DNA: TGTGCCAGCAGCTCGGGCCCCGCAAACTACGAGCAGTACTTC. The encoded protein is CASSSGPANYEQYF.

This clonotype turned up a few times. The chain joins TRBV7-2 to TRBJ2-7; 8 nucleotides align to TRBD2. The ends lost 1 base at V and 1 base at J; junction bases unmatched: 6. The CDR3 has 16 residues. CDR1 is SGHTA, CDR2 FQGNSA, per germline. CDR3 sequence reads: CASSLEASGLSYEQYF. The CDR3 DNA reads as TGTGCCAGCAGCTTAGAGGCTAGCGGGTTATCCTACGAGCAGTACTTC.

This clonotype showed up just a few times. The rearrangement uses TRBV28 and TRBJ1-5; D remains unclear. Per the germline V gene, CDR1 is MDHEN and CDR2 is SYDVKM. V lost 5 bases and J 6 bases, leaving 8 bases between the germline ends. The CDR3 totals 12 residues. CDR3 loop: CASSPLVQPQHF. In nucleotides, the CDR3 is TGTGCCAGCAGTCCCTTGGTTCAGCCCCAGCATTTT.

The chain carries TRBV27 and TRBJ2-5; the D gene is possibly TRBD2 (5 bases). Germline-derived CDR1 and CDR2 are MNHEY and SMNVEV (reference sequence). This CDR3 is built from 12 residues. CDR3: CGVGGRGETQYF. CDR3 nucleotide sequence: TGTGGAGTAGGTGGGAGAGGAGAGACCCAGTACTTC.

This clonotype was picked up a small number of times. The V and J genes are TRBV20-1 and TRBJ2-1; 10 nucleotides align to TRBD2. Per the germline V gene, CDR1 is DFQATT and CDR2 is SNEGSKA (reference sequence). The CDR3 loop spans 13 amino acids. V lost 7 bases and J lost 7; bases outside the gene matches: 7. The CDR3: CSEASGSVNEQFF. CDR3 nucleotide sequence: TGCAGTGAGGCTAGCGGGAGCGTTAATGAGCAGTTCTTC.

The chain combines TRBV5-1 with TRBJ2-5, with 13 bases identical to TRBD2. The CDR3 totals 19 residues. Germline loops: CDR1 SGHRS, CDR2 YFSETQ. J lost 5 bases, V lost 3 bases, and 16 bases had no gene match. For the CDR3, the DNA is TGCGCCAGCAGCTATACTGCCGGGACTAGCGGGATCCGAGGGGAGACCCAGTACTTC. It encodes CASSYTAGTSGIRGETQYF.